This T cell receptor (beta chain) was identified in a study of blood T cell repertoires in COVID-19. The overall study: T cells, B-cell-depleted T cells, or PBMCs supplied cDNA or gDNA.

TCRdb's copy holds only in-frame clones and misses some; the assay was immunoSEQ multiplex PCR. The table shows a few hundred thousand clones, with roughly 90% occurring only once. The TCR sequence derives from a woman in her sixties or seventies with COVID-19, enrolled during active disease. Sequencing used peripheral blood.

The CDR3 coding sequence is TGTGCCAGCAGCTTAGGAGGCAGGGTCAATAATTCACCCCTCCACTTT. Its translation is CASSLGGRVNNSPLHF. V is TRBV13 and J is TRBJ1-6; D may be TRBD1 (5 bases). The CDR3 spans 16 residues. V shed 0 bases and J shed 5 bases, with 11 bases lying between them. From germline, CDR1 is PRHDT and CDR2 FYEKMQ (reference sequence).